A selection of T cell receptor beta chains follows, all from one sample in a study of blood T cell repertoires in COVID-19. Using immunoSEQ multiplex PCR, the repertoire was profiled, and TCRdb retains in-frame clones only, with some absent. The top ten hold around 4.5% of the sample, which has about 150,000 clones, roughly 90% seen once. Sequences were obtained from PBMCs or T cells enriched from blood (not recorded which). Receptor source: a man between 45 and 60 years old who had recovered from COVID-19. Each CDR3 is given with its conserved first and last residue. A D gene is named only where the DNA matches it firmly. Part of the rows lack a size; the others show once, few, many or a class for expanded clones.

v_gene: TRBV27
abundance: NA
j_gene: TRBJ1-3
d_gene: NA
CDR3nt: TGTGCCAGCAGCGATCAGGGCAGCTCTGGAAACACCATATATTTT
CDR3aa: CASSDQGSSGNTIYF

v_gene: TRBV7-3
abundance: NA
j_gene: TRBJ2-2
d_gene: TRBD2
CDR3nt: TGTGCCAGCAGCTTAACCTGGACTAGCGGGGGCCTCGCGAACACCGGGGAGCTGTTTTTT
CDR3aa: CASSLTWTSGGLANTGELFF

v_gene: TRBV10-3
abundance: few
j_gene: TRBJ2-4
d_gene: NA
CDR3nt: TGTGCCATCAGTGAGGTTCAGGGAAACATTCAGTACTTC
CDR3aa: CAISEVQGNIQYF

v_gene: TRBV3-1/TRBV3-2
abundance: NA
j_gene: TRBJ2-1
d_gene: NA
CDR3nt: TGTGCCACCACCCCGACCGGGGTAGCGGATGAGCAGTTCTTC
CDR3aa: CATTPTGVADEQFF

v_gene: TRBV19
abundance: NA
j_gene: TRBJ1-3
d_gene: NA
CDR3nt: TGTGCCAGTAGCCAGGGGTTATCTGGAAACACCATATATTTT
CDR3aa: CASSQGLSGNTIYF

v_gene: TRBV2
abundance: NA
j_gene: TRBJ2-1
d_gene: NA
CDR3nt: TGTGCCAGCAGTGAAACAGGGCGCATACACAATGAGCAGTTCTTC
CDR3aa: CASSETGRIHNEQFF

v_gene: TRBV19
abundance: NA
j_gene: TRBJ1-3
d_gene: NA
CDR3nt: TGTGCCAGTAGTAGAGGACAAGAACTACGCTCTGGAAACACCATATATTTT
CDR3aa: CASSRGQELRSGNTIYF

v_gene: TRBV7-2
abundance: NA
j_gene: TRBJ2-2
d_gene: NA
CDR3nt: TGTGCCAGCAGCTTATTCCTAGCCACCGGGGAGCTGTTTTTT
CDR3aa: CASSLFLATGELFF

v_gene: TRBV25-1
abundance: NA
j_gene: TRBJ1-1
d_gene: NA
CDR3nt: TGTGCCAGCAGTGAACTTTATGTGAACACTGAAGCTTTCTTT
CDR3aa: CASSELYVNTEAFF

v_gene: TRBV5-1
abundance: once
j_gene: TRBJ2-5
d_gene: NA
CDR3nt: TGCGCCAGCAGCCCTAACTTTCGGGGGGTTGGGGGCGAGACCCAGTACTTC
CDR3aa: CASSPNFRGVGGETQYF

v_gene: TRBV5-1
abundance: few
j_gene: TRBJ2-3
d_gene: NA
CDR3nt: TGCGCCAGCAGCTTGGAACGGGGGACAGATACGCAGTATTTT
CDR3aa: CASSLERGTDTQYF

v_gene: TRBV3-1/TRBV3-2
abundance: NA
j_gene: TRBJ1-1
d_gene: NA
CDR3nt: TGTGCCAGCAGCCTGATCAACAGGAGGAACACTGAAGCTTTCTTT
CDR3aa: CASSLINRRNTEAFF

v_gene: TRBV5-5
abundance: NA
j_gene: TRBJ1-1
d_gene: TRBD1
CDR3nt: TGTGCCAGCAGCTTCCCGGGACAGGGAAACACTGAAGCTTTCTTT
CDR3aa: CASSFPGQGNTEAFF

v_gene: TRBV27
abundance: NA
j_gene: TRBJ1-2
d_gene: NA
CDR3nt: TGTGCCAGCAGACCCGGGACTCCCACAATCTATGGCTACACCTTC
CDR3aa: CASRPGTPTIYGYTF

v_gene: TRBV10-3
abundance: NA
j_gene: TRBJ2-7
d_gene: NA
CDR3nt: TGTGCCATCAAAGAGGAGGGAGTACAGTACTTC
CDR3aa: CAIKEEGVQYF

v_gene: TRBV19
abundance: NA
j_gene: TRBJ2-1
d_gene: TRBD2
CDR3nt: TGTGCCAGTAGTATATACGGACTAGACAACAATGAGCAGTTCTTC
CDR3aa: CASSIYGLDNNEQFF

v_gene: TRBV21-1
abundance: few
j_gene: TRBJ2-7
d_gene: NA
CDR3nt: TGTGCCAGCAGCGGTCCGGGACTAGCGGGAGGCCCACTCTACGAGCAGTACTTC
CDR3aa: CASSGPGLAGGPLYEQYF

v_gene: TRBV9
abundance: NA
j_gene: TRBJ2-1
d_gene: TRBD2
CDR3nt: TGTGCCAGCAGCGTAGCGGTCGGGGGGGGATACAATGAGCAGTTCTTC
CDR3aa: CASSVAVGGGYNEQFF

v_gene: TRBV11-3
abundance: NA
j_gene: TRBJ2-5
d_gene: NA
CDR3nt: TGTGCCAGCAGCTTAGTGCCTTTAGATAGAGAGACCCAGTACTTC
CDR3aa: CASSLVPLDRETQYF

v_gene: TRBV6-5
abundance: NA
j_gene: TRBJ1-3
d_gene: NA
CDR3nt: TGTGCCAGCAAAAACTCGGGAAACACCATATATTTT
CDR3aa: CASKNSGNTIYF

v_gene: TRBV12-3/TRBV12-4
abundance: NA
j_gene: TRBJ1-3
d_gene: NA
CDR3nt: TGTGCCAGCACCATGCTTGGACAAAACACCATATATTTT
CDR3aa: CASTMLGQNTIYF

v_gene: TRBV7-7
abundance: many
j_gene: TRBJ2-2
d_gene: NA
CDR3nt: TGTGCTAGCAGCTTAGGCGGGGCCGCAAGTGGCACCGGGGAGCTGTTTTTT
CDR3aa: CASSLGGAASGTGELFF

v_gene: TRBV7-8
abundance: NA
j_gene: TRBJ2-7
d_gene: NA
CDR3nt: TGTGCCAGCAGCTTAGAGTCAGGGCAGTACTTC
CDR3aa: CASSLESGQYF

v_gene: TRBV6-5
abundance: NA
j_gene: TRBJ1-2
d_gene: NA
CDR3nt: TGTGCCAGCAGTTCGCCGGGACTCTCCTATGGCTACACCTTC
CDR3aa: CASSSPGLSYGYTF

v_gene: TRBV7-2
abundance: NA
j_gene: TRBJ2-7
d_gene: NA
CDR3nt: TGTGCCAGCAGCCCCGCGGGGACCCAGGAGCAGTACTTC
CDR3aa: CASSPAGTQEQYF

v_gene: TRBV6-6
abundance: NA
j_gene: TRBJ2-7
d_gene: TRBD1
CDR3nt: TGTGCCAGCCGTCCCGGGACAGGGGGTTACGAGCAGTACTTC
CDR3aa: CASRPGTGGYEQYF

v_gene: TRBV5-1
abundance: NA
j_gene: TRBJ1-2
d_gene: NA
CDR3nt: TGCGCCAGCAGCTTGTTTCGCAGGGGAGATGGCTACACCTTC
CDR3aa: CASSLFRRGDGYTF

v_gene: TRBV11-2
abundance: NA
j_gene: TRBJ1-3
d_gene: NA
CDR3nt: TGTGCCAGCAGCTTAGATAGCGGTTACACCATATATTTT
CDR3aa: CASSLDSGYTIYF

v_gene: TRBV28
abundance: NA
j_gene: TRBJ2-1
d_gene: TRBD2
CDR3nt: TGTGCCAGCAGCGGGAGGGCCTTGAGGAATGAGCAGTTCTTC
CDR3aa: CASSGRALRNEQFF

v_gene: TRBV28
abundance: NA
j_gene: TRBJ1-2
d_gene: TRBD1
CDR3nt: TGTGCCAGCAGTCGGACAGGATTCAACTATGGCTACACCTTC
CDR3aa: CASSRTGFNYGYTF

v_gene: TRBV2
abundance: NA
j_gene: TRBJ1-5
d_gene: TRBD1
CDR3nt: TGTGCCAGCAGTGTGACAGGGGGTAGCAATCAGCCCCAGCATTTT
CDR3aa: CASSVTGGSNQPQHF

v_gene: TRBV7-2
abundance: NA
j_gene: TRBJ2-3
d_gene: NA
CDR3nt: TGTGCCAGCAGCCGTAGCGGCCCAGATACGCAGTATTTT
CDR3aa: CASSRSGPDTQYF

v_gene: TRBV12-3/TRBV12-4
abundance: NA
j_gene: TRBJ2-2
d_gene: NA
CDR3nt: TGTGCGCTAAGACGGGGTTTTGGGGAGCTGTTTTTT
CDR3aa: CALRRGFGELFF

v_gene: TRBV7-2
abundance: few
j_gene: TRBJ1-3
d_gene: TRBD1
CDR3nt: TGTGCCAGCAGCTTACAGGGGGCTGGAAACACCATATATTTT
CDR3aa: CASSLQGAGNTIYF

v_gene: TRBV27
abundance: few
j_gene: TRBJ2-5
d_gene: TRBD1
CDR3nt: TGTGCCAGCAGTTTAAGACAGGGGAGAGAGACCCAGTACTTC
CDR3aa: CASSLRQGRETQYF

v_gene: TRBV7-9
abundance: NA
j_gene: TRBJ2-7
d_gene: NA
CDR3nt: TGTGCCAGCAGCCAGCGACAGACCTCCTACGAGCAGTACTTC
CDR3aa: CASSQRQTSYEQYF

v_gene: TRBV19
abundance: NA
j_gene: TRBJ1-1
d_gene: NA
CDR3nt: TGTGCCAGTAGATGGCAGGCGAACACTGAAGCTTTCTTT
CDR3aa: CASRWQANTEAFF

v_gene: TRBV7-3
abundance: once
j_gene: TRBJ2-2
d_gene: TRBD2
CDR3nt: TGTGCCAGCAGCTTAACCAGCGGGGGGTACACCGGGGAGCTGTTTTTT
CDR3aa: CASSLTSGGYTGELFF

v_gene: TRBV5-4
abundance: NA
j_gene: TRBJ1-1
d_gene: TRBD1
CDR3nt: TGTGCCAGCAGCTCCAGAGGACAGGGTAACACTGAAGCTTTCTTT
CDR3aa: CASSSRGQGNTEAFF